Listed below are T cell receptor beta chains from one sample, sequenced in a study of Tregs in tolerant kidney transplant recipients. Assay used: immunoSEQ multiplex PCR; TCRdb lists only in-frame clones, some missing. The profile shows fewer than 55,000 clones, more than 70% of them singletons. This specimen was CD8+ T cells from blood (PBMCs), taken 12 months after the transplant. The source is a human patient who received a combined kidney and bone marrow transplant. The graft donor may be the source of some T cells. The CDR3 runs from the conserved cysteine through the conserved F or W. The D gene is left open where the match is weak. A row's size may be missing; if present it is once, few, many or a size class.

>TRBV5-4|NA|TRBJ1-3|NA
TGTGCCAGCAGCTTGCGCGGGAGCTCTGGAAACACCATATATTTT
CASSLRGSSGNTIYF
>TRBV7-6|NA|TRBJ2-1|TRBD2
TGTGCCAGCAGTTTGGGACTAGCGACCTACAATGAGCAGTTCTTC
CASSLGLATYNEQFF
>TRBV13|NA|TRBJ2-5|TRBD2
TGTGCCAGCAGCTTACAGGAACGGGAGGTAGGGGAGACCCAGTACTTC
CASSLQEREVGETQYF
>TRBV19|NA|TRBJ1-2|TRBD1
TGTGCCAGTAGAACAGGGGGCGTTAGGGGCTACACCTTC
CASRTGGVRGYTF
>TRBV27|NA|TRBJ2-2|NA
TGTGCCAGCAGTTTAAGTCCCCAGGGTAATACCGGGGAGCTGTTTTTT
CASSLSPQGNTGELFF
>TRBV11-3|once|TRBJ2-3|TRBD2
TGTGCCAGCAGCCCAGGGAGGGCCGCCTTAGATACGCAGTATTTT
CASSPGRAALDTQYF
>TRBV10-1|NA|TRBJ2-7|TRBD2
TGCGCCAGCTCAGAACGCACTAGCGGGAGATTTACGCCCTACGAGCAGTACTTC
CASSERTSGRFTPYEQYF
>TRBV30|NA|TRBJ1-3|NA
TGTGCCTGGAGTGTACCCCTGCCCTGGGCAGGGCCCTTTGGAAACACCATATATTTT
CAWSVPLPWAGPFGNTIYF
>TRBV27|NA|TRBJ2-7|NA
TGTGCCAGCAGTTCGGTGGATTCACAGGGCGAGCAGTACTTC
CASSSVDSQGEQYF
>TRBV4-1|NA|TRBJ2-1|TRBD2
TGCGCCAGCAGCCAAGGTGCTAGCGGATACAATGAGCAGTTCTTC
CASSQGASGYNEQFF
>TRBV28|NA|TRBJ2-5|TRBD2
TGTGCCAGCATCAAAACTAGCGGGGTCTACCAAGAGACCCAGTACTTC
CASIKTSGVYQETQYF
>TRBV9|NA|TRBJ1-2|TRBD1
TGTGCCAGCAGCTCGACAGGGTCCTACTATGGCTACACCTTC
CASSSTGSYYGYTF
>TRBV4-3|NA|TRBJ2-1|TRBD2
TGCGCCAGCAGCCAAGCGGGGCCTAGCGGGCCTACCGATGAGCAGTTCTTC
CASSQAGPSGPTDEQFF
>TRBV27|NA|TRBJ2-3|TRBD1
TGTGCCAGCAGCTCCGACAGGGGAAATACGCAGTATTTT
CASSSDRGNTQYF
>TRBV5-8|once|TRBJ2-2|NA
TGTGCCAGCAGCTTAGGGACTGCGAACACCGGGGAGCTGTTTTTT
CASSLGTANTGELFF
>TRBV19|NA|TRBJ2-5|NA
TGTGCCAGTAGTATAGCCTCCTTGGGGCCCCAAGAGACCCAGTACTTC
CASSIASLGPQETQYF
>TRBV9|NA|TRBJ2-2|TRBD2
TGTGCCAGCAGCGTAGGGACTAGCGATCCCGGGGAGCTGTTTTTT
CASSVGTSDPGELFF
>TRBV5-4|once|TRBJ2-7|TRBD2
TGTGCCAGCAGCTCCGGGACTAGCCCCGAGCAGTACTTC
CASSSGTSPEQYF
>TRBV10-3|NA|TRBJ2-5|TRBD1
TGTGCCATCAGTGAGACTTGGACAGGGGGCCGAGAGACCCAGTACTTC
CAISETWTGGRETQYF
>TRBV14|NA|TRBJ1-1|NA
TGTGCCAGCAGCCAACACACTATGAACACTGAAGCTTTCTTT
CASSQHTMNTEAFF
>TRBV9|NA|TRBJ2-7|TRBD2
TGTGCCAGCAGCCCCACGGGGGAGGGGCTTTACGAGCAGTACTTC
CASSPTGEGLYEQYF
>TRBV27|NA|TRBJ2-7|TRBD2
TGTGCCAGCAGTTTATTGGCGGGAGGTACCTACGAGCAGTACTTC
CASSLLAGGTYEQYF
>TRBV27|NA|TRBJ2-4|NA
TGTGCCAGCAGCTCCCAGGGGAGTGAGTACTTC
CASSSQGSEYF
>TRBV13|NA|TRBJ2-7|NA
TGTGCCAGCAGCGGACCGGGACTGTCCCTCTCCTACGAGCAGTACTTC
CASSGPGLSLSYEQYF
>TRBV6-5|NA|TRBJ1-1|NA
TGTGCCAGCAGTTCAGTTAGCGGGTCCACTGAAGCTTTCTTT
CASSSVSGSTEAFF
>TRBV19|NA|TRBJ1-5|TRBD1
TGTGCCAGTAGTATAACAGGGGCGGGCAATCAGCCCCAGCATTTT
CASSITGAGNQPQHF
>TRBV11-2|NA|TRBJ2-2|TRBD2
TGTGCCAGCAGCTTCAGCGGGAGCCCAACCGGGGAGCTGTTTTTT
CASSFSGSPTGELFF
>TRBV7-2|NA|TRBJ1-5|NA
TGTGCCAGCAGCCCTGGTCTCGGGACTAATCAGCCCCAGCATTTT
CASSPGLGTNQPQHF